The T cell receptor beta chain described here comes from a study of blood T cell repertoires in COVID-19 (dated by TCRdb to 2020 to 2021). Looking at the study overall: The collaborator samples originated in the United States, Italy and Spain and spanned the acute and convalescent phases of COVID-19. The material from the prospective study consisted of cDNA or gDNA derived from T cells, B-cell-depleted T cells, or PBMCs. Subjects who had been exposed to COVID-19, were actively infected with it, or had recovered from it provided the deeply sampled blood TCRbeta repertoires that made up the dataset. A freely available public database, intended as a resource for researchers studying the immune response to SARS-CoV-2, is where the repertoires were released. The samples were drawn from the first 160 participants of the ongoing ImmuneRACE study and from under 1,500 subjects provided by 6 global collaborators. Nearly every sample came with metadata listing a de-identified subject ID, COVID-19 status, age in years and sex. Where HLA class I and class II types were available, the types were taken from metadata supplied by the sample provider, not from assay-based typing. General conclusions and limits of the study: How much clinical and demographic metadata was included differed by source and by participant, and the metadata was provided uncurated.

There are 16 amino acids in the CDR3, from cysteine to phenylalanine inclusive. This entry keeps only the CDR3 DNA: 48 bases, framed from base 1. CDR1 and CDR2 were assigned from the germline V gene (reference sequence) as SEHNR and FQNEAQ. Cut back by 2 bases and 9 bases, the V and J ends lie 20 bases apart. The immunoSEQ Assay, a bias-controlled multiplex PCR, was used to amplify TCRbeta CDR3 regions from genomic DNA. The published analysis was carried out like this. The number of nucleated cells in each sample was estimated from the amplification of reference gene primers within the assay. Sequence reads were collapsed and filtered to measure the absolute abundance of every unique TCRbeta CDR3 rearrangement. For each sample, productive Simpson clonality was calculated by taking the square root of Simpson's diversity index across productive rearrangements. TCRdb holds this immuneACCESS table with in-frame rearrangements only. Some clones are missing; in checked studies, unresolved V genes explain under half, and the rest has no known cause. V and J calls and clone size are as listed in that table; D and trimming were resolved from the DNA. The sample yields some 39,000 clones; 80% to 90% were counted once. More than 4.5% of the sample lies in the top ten.

Of note for this clone: No cognate antigen has been identified for it. No base-level quality is on record; no much larger clone is a single base apart.

Whole blood was collected in K2EDTA tubes by collaborating institutions according to the institutions' own protocols. For TCRbeta analysis, collaborators shipped samples in one of three forms: frozen whole blood, isolated PBMCs, or DNA extracted from either of those sample types. Recombination connected TRBV7-9 to TRBJ2-1; TRBD1 is a weak D gene call, 6 bases matching. The clonotype comes from a middle-aged man with active COVID-19. Sequences were obtained from peripheral blood. The CDR3 region has the sequence CASSLWESGVRLEQFF. The sequenced DNA is TGTGCCAGCAGCTTATGGGAGTCAGGGGTGAGGCTTGAGCAGTTCTTC.